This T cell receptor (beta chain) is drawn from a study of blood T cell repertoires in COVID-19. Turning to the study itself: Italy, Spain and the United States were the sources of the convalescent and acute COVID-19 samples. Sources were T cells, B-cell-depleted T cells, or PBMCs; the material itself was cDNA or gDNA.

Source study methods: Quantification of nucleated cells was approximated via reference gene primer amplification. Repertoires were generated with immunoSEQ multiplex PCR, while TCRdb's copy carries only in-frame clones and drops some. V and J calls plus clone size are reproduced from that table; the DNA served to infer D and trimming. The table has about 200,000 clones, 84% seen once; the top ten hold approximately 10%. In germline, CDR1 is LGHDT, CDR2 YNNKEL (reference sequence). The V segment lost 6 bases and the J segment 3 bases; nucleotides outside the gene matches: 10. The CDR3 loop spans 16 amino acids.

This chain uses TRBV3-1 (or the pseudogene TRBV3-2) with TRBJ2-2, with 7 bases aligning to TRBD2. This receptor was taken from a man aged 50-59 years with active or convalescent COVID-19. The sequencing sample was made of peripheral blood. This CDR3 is CASSGAGISYTGELFF. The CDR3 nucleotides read TGTGCCAGCAGTGGAGCGGGGATATCGTACACCGGGGAGCTGTTTTTT.